This is a list of T cell receptor beta chains from one sample in a study of technical replicates of blood from four donors. The method was immunoSEQ multiplex PCR; TCRdb's version includes in-frame clones alone and lacks a portion of them. The table includes around 84,000 clones, roughly nine tenths detected once. The material sequenced was T cells isolated from PBMCs. The receptor set was obtained from a human donor in good health. The CDR3 runs from the conserved cysteine through the conserved F or W. D genes are given only for firm matches. The size entry is marked missing in some rows and otherwise reads once, few, many or a size class.

abundance: -; j_gene: TRBJ1-2; d_gene: -; v_gene: TRBV28; CDR3aa: CASSRGPERFYGYTF; CDR3nt: TGTGCCAGCAGTCGAGGTCCCGAGCGTTTCTATGGCTACACCTTC
abundance: -; j_gene: TRBJ2-5; d_gene: TRBD2; v_gene: TRBV9; CDR3aa: CASSVAGGGTQETQYF; CDR3nt: TGTGCCAGCAGCGTAGCGGGCGGGGGGACTCAAGAGACCCAGTACTTC
abundance: -; j_gene: TRBJ1-2; d_gene: TRBD1; v_gene: TRBV9; CDR3aa: CASRRTGTNYGYTF; CDR3nt: TGTGCCAGCAGAAGGACAGGGACTAACTATGGCTACACCTTC
abundance: -; j_gene: TRBJ1-4; d_gene: -; v_gene: TRBV28; CDR3aa: CASSFLQGLNEKLFF; CDR3nt: TGTGCCAGCAGTTTCCTGCAGGGCCTTAATGAAAAACTGTTTTTT
abundance: once; j_gene: TRBJ2-1; d_gene: -; v_gene: TRBV5-4; CDR3aa: CASSLETGSYNEQFF; CDR3nt: TGTGCCAGCAGCTTGGAAACTGGTTCCTACAATGAGCAGTTCTTC
abundance: -; j_gene: TRBJ1-2; d_gene: TRBD1; v_gene: TRBV6-6; CDR3aa: CASSYLPGGAGYGYTF; CDR3nt: TGTGCCAGCAGTTACTTGCCAGGGGGCGCGGGATATGGCTACACCTTC
abundance: -; j_gene: TRBJ2-1; d_gene: TRBD1; v_gene: TRBV7-9; CDR3aa: CASSLDWIGGTGRNEQFF; CDR3nt: TGTGCCAGCAGCTTAGATTGGATTGGCGGGACAGGTCGGAATGAGCAGTTCTTC
abundance: -; j_gene: TRBJ1-5; d_gene: -; v_gene: TRBV6-5; CDR3aa: CASSTRQSNQPQHF; CDR3nt: TGTGCCAGCAGTACACGACAGAGCAATCAGCCCCAGCATTTT
abundance: -; j_gene: TRBJ2-2; d_gene: -; v_gene: TRBV7-9; CDR3aa: CASKRSGGATGELFF; CDR3nt: TGTGCCAGCAAACGTAGCGGTGGGGCCACCGGGGAGCTGTTTTTT
abundance: -; j_gene: TRBJ1-2; d_gene: TRBD1; v_gene: TRBV6-5; CDR3aa: CASSSAVGTGSGYTF; CDR3nt: TGTGCCAGCAGTTCAGCTGTCGGGACAGGGAGCGGCTACACCTTC
abundance: -; j_gene: TRBJ1-3; d_gene: TRBD1; v_gene: TRBV13; CDR3aa: CASSPDREGNTIYF; CDR3nt: TGTGCCAGCAGCCCGGACAGGGAAGGAAACACCATATATTTT
abundance: -; j_gene: TRBJ2-1; d_gene: TRBD2; v_gene: TRBV11-2; CDR3aa: CASQIGRLAESNEQFF; CDR3nt: TGTGCCAGCCAAATAGGGCGGCTAGCGGAGAGCAATGAGCAGTTCTTC